The T cell receptor (beta chain) under discussion was sequenced for a study of Siglec-9 on CD8 T cells in melanoma. The method was immunoSEQ multiplex PCR; TCRdb's version includes in-frame clones alone and lacks a portion of them. The profile shows 30,000 or so clones, more than 80% of them singletons. CDR1 is MNHEY and CDR2 is SMNVEV in the germline V gene (reference sequence). Trimming removed 2 bases at V and 1 base at J, with 6 bases between. The CDR3 is 14 amino acids. The chain carries TRBV27 and TRBJ2-1; tentative D call: TRBD2 (5 bases). This clonotype originated in a human donor in good health. The sequenced sample was Siglec-9- CD8+ T cells sorted from blood. The CDR3: CASSLGGSYNEQFF. CDR3 coding DNA: TGTGCCAGCAGTTTAGGAGGTTCCTACAATGAGCAGTTCTTC.